These 15 T cell receptor beta chains came from one sample sequenced in a study of cytomegalovirus exposure and HLA in healthy donors. 60 Vbeta and 13 Jbeta primers were used in PCR. Using immunoSEQ multiplex PCR, the repertoire was profiled, and TCRdb retains in-frame clones only, with some absent. The sample has around 170,000 clones; over 75% are singletons. The sample consisted of PBMCs. The source of these receptors is a man in his fifties or sixties in good health and CMV-seronegative.

The chain is built from TRBV7-9 and TRBJ2-4; no firm D call. The germline CDR1 and CDR2 sequences are SEHNR and FQNEAQ (reference sequence). V dropped 4 bases and J dropped 7 bases, with 14 bases sitting between them. This CDR3 region has 14 residues. The CDR3 nucleotides are TGTGCCAGCAGCTCCCCTTCAGAAAAGAACATTCAGTACTTC. It codes for CASSSPSEKNIQYF. The full variable domain, in which reference TRBV7-9 and TRBJ2-4 provide the parts outside the CDR3, is DTGVSQNPRHKITKRGQNVTFRCDPISEHNRLYWYRQTLGQGPEFLTYFQNEAQLEKSRLLSDRFSAERPKGSFSTLEIQRTEQGDSAMYLCASSSPSEKNIQYFGAGTRLSVL.

CDR3 loop: CASSLGQSYEQYF. DNA for the CDR3: TGCGCCAGCAGCCTGGGTCAGTCCTACGAGCAGTACTTC. The chain is built from TRBV5-1 and TRBJ2-7; D gene ambiguous. Germline V lookup: CDR1 SGHRS, CDR2 YFSETQ. The V and J ends lost 4 bases and 1 base respectively, with 9 bases between them. The CDR3 runs to 13 residues.

The rearrangement links TRBV6-5 to TRBJ1-4, with D possibly being TRBD1 (5 bases). Germline CDR1 and CDR2: MNHEY and SVGAGI. This CDR3 region has 15 residues. V dropped 1 base and J dropped 6 bases, with 12 bases sitting between them. The chain's CDR3 is CASSYFGKGDEKLFF. CDR3 DNA: TGTGCCAGCAGTTACTTTGGTAAAGGGGATGAAAAACTGTTTTTT.

A word on this clone: Compared with germline, one end of the junction differs, possibly owing to a read error. Additional DNA sequences in this sample encode the identical CDR3. The chain recombines TRBV2 with TRBJ1-1, with a possible D match to TRBD1 (5 bases). The CDR3 spans 15 residues. The germline V gene encodes CDR1 SNHLY and CDR2 FYNNEI. The CDR3 region is CASRGRGGDNTEAFF. The CDR3 bases are TGTGCCAGCAGGGGAAGGGGCGGCGACAACACCGAAGCTTTCTTT. Together with reference TRBV2 and TRBJ1-1, the CDR3 gives the full variable domain: EPEVTQTPSHQVTQMGQEVILRCVPISNHLYFYWYRQILGQKVEFLVSFYNNEISEKSEIFDDQFSVERPDGSNFTLKIRSTKLEDSAMYFCASRGRGGDNTEAFFGQGTRLTVV.

V usage is TRBV6-1 and J usage is TRBJ2-7; 7 nucleotides agree with TRBD1. Per the germline V gene, CDR1 is MNHNS and CDR2 is SASEGT. This CDR3 has 15 residues. V was pared by 5 bases and J by 1 base, with 8 bases of the junction left unmatched. The CDR3 nucleotides read TGTGCCAGCAGTACTTTATGGGACAGATCCTACGAGCAGTACTTC. Translating gives CASSTLWDRSYEQYF.

This clone was detected once. This chain joins TRBV13 and TRBJ2-1; D might be TRBD1 (6 bases). CDR1 is PRHDT, CDR2 FYEKMQ, per germline (reference sequence). CDR3 length: 16 residues. Trimming pared 2 bases from V and 2 bases from J, leaving 13 bases between. The DNA for the CDR3 is TGTGCCAGCAGCTTATGGGACATCTCACCCTACAATGAGCAGTTCTTC. Protein sequence: CASSLWDISPYNEQFF.

V gene TRBV11-2 combines with J gene TRBJ2-2, with D tentatively TRBD2 (5 bases). In germline, CDR1 is SGHAT, CDR2 FQNNGV. Trimming removed 2 bases from V and 4 bases from J, with 11 bases in between. The CDR3 spans 15 residues. The CDR3 region has the DNA TGTGCCAGCAGCTTAACCGGACTGACCACCGGGGAGCTGTTTTTT. The encoded protein is CASSLTGLTTGELFF.

The chain combines TRBV27 with TRBJ2-3; D may be TRBD1 (6 bases). Trimming removed 6 bases at V and 6 bases at J, with 22 bases between. Germline V gives CDR1 MNHEY, CDR2 SMNVEV (reference sequence). There are 16 residues in the CDR3. The CDR3 protein is CASSVPGVLGPDTQYF. CDR3 in DNA: TGTGCCAGCAGCGTACCAGGGGTTTTGGGGCCCGATACGCAGTATTTT.

This chain joins TRBV6-5 and TRBJ1-3; a possible D gene is TRBD1 (5 bases). CDR1 MNHEY and CDR2 SVGAGI come from the germline V gene. The CDR3 length is 13 residues. V was shortened by 8 bases and J by 3 bases, with 11 bases between the two germline ends. The CDR3 loop is CASQDSIGNTIYF. The CDR3 DNA sequence: TGTGCCAGCCAAGACAGCATTGGAAACACCATATATTTT.

This chain uses TRBV10-2 with TRBJ2-1; TRBD2 matches at 7 bases. The CDR3 has 15 residues. Germline V gene lookup returns CDR1 WSHSY and CDR2 SAAADI. Trimming took 8 bases from V and 8 from J; bases not matched to a gene: 15. The CDR3 region has the DNA TGCGCCAGCGGGGCGGGGAGGGGTAAGGCGGATGAGCAGTTCTTC. Translation gives CASGAGRGKADEQFF.

The chain carries TRBV5-1 and TRBJ2-7, with 10 bases lining up with TRBD1. CDR1 and CDR2 from the germline V gene are SGHRS and YFSETQ. The CDR3 sequence is 13 residues long. The trim removed 4 bases at V and 6 bases at J, leaving 4 bases unmatched. CDR3 DNA: TGCGCCAGCAGCATCGGGACAGGGGTCGAGCAGTACTTC. Protein product: CASSIGTGVEQYF.

This clone was found once. The chain uses TRBV6-5 and TRBJ2-7; TRBD1 might be the D (5 bases). The V gene's germline CDR1 is MNHEY and CDR2 SVGAGI. The CDR3 is made up of 13 amino acids. Trimming cost V 6 bases and J 3 bases, with 12 bases left between them. CDR3 in amino acids: CASRLGAIYEQYF. For the CDR3, the DNA is TGTGCCAGCAGACTTGGGGCAATCTACGAGCAGTACTTC.

This chain uses TRBV29-1 with TRBJ2-7; D may be TRBD2 (6 bases). Germline lookup yields CDR1 SQVTM and CDR2 ANQGSEA. The CDR3 has 11 residues. The V end lost 6 bases, the J end lost 6 bases, and 12 bases lay between the germline ends. CDR3 region: CSVKLGGEQYF. The DNA of the CDR3 is TGCAGCGTCAAATTGGGAGGCGAGCAGTACTTC.

V gene TRBV10-1 combines with J gene TRBJ1-1; D is undetermined. CDR1 WNHNN and CDR2 SYGVQD come from the germline V gene (reference sequence). The CDR3 has 13 amino acids. The V end was cut by 5 bases, the J end by 1 base, with 8 bases between. CDR3 DNA: TGCGCCAGCAGTCACCGGGAGAACACTGAAGCTTTCTTT. Translating gives CASSHRENTEAFF.

The J gene is TRBJ2-5, the V gene TRBV5-1, with D possibly being TRBD1 (5 bases). The CDR3 loop spans 13 amino acids. The V end lost 2 bases, the J end lost 5 bases, and 10 bases lay between the germline ends. Germline V gives CDR1 SGHRS, CDR2 YFSETQ. CDR3 in amino acids: CASSFRVGETQYF. CDR3 bases: TGCGCCAGCAGCTTCAGGGTCGGGGAGACCCAGTACTTC.